Shown below are 21 T cell receptor beta chains from a single sample sequenced in a study of blood T cell repertoires in COVID-19. Assay used: immunoSEQ multiplex PCR; TCRdb lists only in-frame clones, some missing. The sample lists about 190,000 clones, roughly 87% occurring once. The specimen sequenced was peripheral blood. The receptors come from a woman in her 40s with acute or convalescent COVID-19.

V is TRBV7-9 and J is TRBJ1-1; D may be TRBD1 (5 bases). V was cut by 1 base and J by 6 bases, with 6 bases left in between. The CDR3 spans 12 residues. CDR1 SEHNR and CDR2 FQNEAQ come from the germline V gene (reference sequence). This chain's CDR3 is CASSLEGPEAFF. The CDR3 coding sequence is TGTGCCAGCAGCTTAGAGGGGCCTGAAGCTTTCTTT.

The V gene is TRBV11-2, the J gene TRBJ2-5, with 12 bases matching TRBD2. V was pared by 5 bases and J by 5 bases, with 6 bases of the junction left unmatched. CDR1 and CDR2 from the germline V gene are SGHAT and FQNNGV. This CDR3 comprises 15 residues. The CDR3 DNA reads TGTGCCAGCAGCCCTCGACTAGCGGGGGATGAGACCCAGTACTTC. This encodes CASSPRLAGDETQYF.

V usage is TRBV6-5 and J usage is TRBJ2-7; D remains unclear. Trimming took off 7 bases at V and 3 bases at J, with 4 bases between the two ends. The CDR3 is made up of 10 amino acids. The germline CDR1 and CDR2 sequences are MNHEY and SVGAGI. The chain's CDR3 is CASTHYEQYF. The CDR3 DNA reads TGTGCCAGCACCCACTACGAGCAGTACTTC.

The chain has TRBV12-3 or TRBV12-4 and TRBJ1-5, with D unclear. The CDR3 totals 13 residues. Trimming removed 3 bases at V and 5 bases at J, with 8 bases between. For the CDR3, the DNA is TGTGCCAGCAGTTTTGGCGAGGATCAGCCCCAGCATTTT. Its protein product is CASSFGEDQPQHF.

J is TRBJ1-2 and V is TRBV2; D is possibly TRBD1 (6 bases). The germline gives CDR1 SNHLY, CDR2 FYNNEI. CDR3 length equals 15 residues. V was shortened by 8 bases and J by 4 bases, with 20 bases between the two germline ends. The CDR3 region is CASAREGHQSYGYTF. CDR3 DNA: TGTGCCAGCGCCCGCGAGGGACACCAGAGCTATGGCTACACCTTC.

V usage is TRBV5-1 and J usage is TRBJ2-2, with 8 bases matching TRBD2. V dropped 2 bases and J dropped 6; count of bases not matched to a gene: 9. CDR3 size: 16 residues. Germline-derived CDR1 and CDR2 are SGHRS and YFSETQ. The chain's CDR3 is CASSFGPAGDAGELFF. In DNA, the CDR3 is TGCGCCAGCAGCTTTGGGCCAGCGGGGGATGCCGGGGAGCTGTTTTTT.

This chain uses TRBV3-1 (or the pseudogene TRBV3-2) with TRBJ2-2, with 11 nucleotides matching TRBD2. With V trimmed by 3 bases and J by 2 bases, 8 bases remained unmatched. Germline V CDR1 and CDR2: LGHDT, YNNKEL (reference sequence). The CDR3 has 18 residues. The DNA for the CDR3 is TGTGCCAGCAGCCAGATTAGCGGGAGGGGGGCAAACACCGGGGAGCTGTTTTTT. The encoded protein is CASSQISGRGANTGELFF.

V usage is TRBV4-2 and J usage is TRBJ1-4, with D perhaps matching TRBD1 (5 bases). Trimming took 2 bases from V and 4 from J, leaving 11 bases between them. Per germline, CDR1 LGHNA and CDR2 YNFKEQ. The length of the CDR3 is 15 residues. The CDR3 nucleotides are TGTGCCAGCAGCCAATTCAGGGTCCTTAATGAAAAACTGTTTTTT. Translated, it gives CASSQFRVLNEKLFF.

The chain is built from TRBV27 and TRBJ2-3, with 8 nucleotides matching TRBD1. The CDR3 covers 14 residues. CDR1 is MNHEY and CDR2 is SMNVEV in the germline V gene (reference sequence). With 4 bases clipped from V and 4 bases from J, the junction kept 4 bases outside the gene matches. The CDR3 sequence is CASSSDRGADTQYF. Written as DNA, the CDR3 is TGTGCCAGCAGTTCAGACAGGGGAGCAGATACGCAGTATTTT.

The V and J genes are TRBV9 and TRBJ2-1; 16 bases are shared with TRBD2. CDR3 length equals 17 residues. From germline, CDR1 is SGDLS and CDR2 YYNGEE. V lost 3 bases, J lost 2 bases, and 2 bases stayed unmatched. The CDR3 loop is CASSEGTSGGAYNEQFF. As DNA, the CDR3 is TGTGCCAGCAGCGAAGGGACTAGCGGGGGGGCCTACAATGAGCAGTTCTTC. Variable domain in full (rest from reference TRBV9 and TRBJ2-1): DSGVTQTPKHLITATGQRVTLRCSPRSGDLSVYWYQQSLDQGLQFLIQYYNGEERAKGNILERFSAQQFPDLHSELNLSSLELGDSALYFCASSEGTSGGAYNEQFFGPGTRLTVL.

V usage is TRBV9 and J usage is TRBJ2-2; TRBD1 matches at 10 bases. Germline CDR1 SGDLS, CDR2 YYNGEE. Trimming took 3 bases from V and 4 from J; bases not matched to a gene: 6. The length of the CDR3 is 16 residues. This chain's CDR3 is CASSAGDRGPTGELFF. In DNA, the CDR3 is TGTGCCAGCAGCGCTGGGGACAGGGGCCCCACCGGGGAGCTGTTTTTT.

CDR3: CASSLSGQGQKLFF. In DNA, the CDR3 is TGTGCCAGCAGCCTCTCTGGACAGGGACAAAAACTGTTTTTT. The chain recombines TRBV13 with TRBJ1-4; the match to TRBD1 covers 8 bases. Germline assignment: CDR1 PRHDT and CDR2 FYEKMQ (reference sequence). The CDR3 spans 14 residues. Trimming removed 5 bases from V and 9 bases from J; junction bases left unmatched: 8.

This chain connects TRBV2 to TRBJ2-4, with D possibly TRBD2 on 5 matching bases. The CDR3 runs 12 residues. V was pared by 7 bases and J by 11 bases, with 15 bases between. Germline V gene data show CDR1 as SNHLY and CDR2 as FYNNEI. CDR3 DNA: TGTGCCAGCAATGGCGGGTTCGGTGTTCAGTACTTC. Translating gives CASNGGFGVQYF.

The rearrangement joins TRBV19 to TRBJ1-4, with D possibly being TRBD1 (6 bases). Germline CDR1 and CDR2: LNHDA and SQIVND (reference sequence). V was cut by 1 base and J by 0 bases, with 9 bases left in between. The CDR3 sequence is 16 residues long. The CDR3 bases are TGTGCCAGTAGTATAGGGGGACATTCAACTAATGAAAAACTGTTTTTT. It yields the protein CASSIGGHSTNEKLFF.

V is TRBV2 and J is TRBJ2-1; possibly TRBD2 for D (6 bases). The CDR3 loop spans 15 amino acids. V lost 4 bases and J lost 0, with 10 bases in between. Germline assignment: CDR1 SNHLY and CDR2 FYNNEI. The chain's CDR3 is CASSAGTASYNEQFF. DNA of the CDR3: TGTGCCAGCAGTGCCGGGACTGCCTCCTACAATGAGCAGTTCTTC.

The chain joins TRBV3-1 (or the pseudogene TRBV3-2) to TRBJ1-2; perhaps TRBD1 as D (6 bases). The germline V gene has CDR1 LGHDT and CDR2 YNNKEL (reference sequence). This CDR3 is built from 13 residues. V lost 2 bases to trimming and J lost 8 bases, with 12 bases between them. The CDR3 sequence: CASSQRDNRGYTF. CDR3 nucleotide sequence: TGTGCCAGCAGCCAAAGGGACAACCGGGGCTACACCTTC.

The chain is built from TRBV3-1 (or the pseudogene TRBV3-2) and TRBJ2-7; 9 nucleotides align to TRBD2. J lost 0 bases, V lost 1 base, and 4 bases had no gene match. Germline assignment: CDR1 LGHDT and CDR2 YNNKEL (reference sequence). The CDR3 spans 16 residues. CDR3 in amino acids: CASSQGPSGISYEQYF. The CDR3 DNA reads as TGTGCCAGCAGCCAAGGCCCTAGCGGGATCTCCTACGAGCAGTACTTC.

V and J are TRBV18 and TRBJ2-3; D may be TRBD2 (6 bases). Germline values: CDR1 KGHSH, CDR2 LQKENI. Trimming left V 6 bases short and J 0 bases short, with 16 bases between. This CDR3 comprises 16 residues. CDR3 DNA sequence: TGTGCCAGCTCCCCGGCGCGGGGCTCTAGCACAGATACGCAGTATTTT. Amino acids: CASSPARGSSTDTQYF. The full variable domain, rest sourced from reference TRBV18 and TRBJ2-3, is NAGVMQNPRHLVRRRGQEARLRCSPMKGHSHVYWYRQLPEEGLKFMVYLQKENIIDESGMPKERFSAEFPKEGPSILRIQQVVRGDSAAYFCASSPARGSSTDTQYFGPGTRLTVL.

The rearrangement joins TRBV4-2 to TRBJ1-2; no firm D call. Germline CDR1 is LGHNA and CDR2 is YNFKEQ. The CDR3 loop spans 13 amino acids. The germline V and J ends were trimmed by 7 bases and 4 bases, with 13 bases remaining between them. The CDR3 region has the DNA TGTGCCAGCAAGCTCGACGGACTCTATGGCTACACCTTC. This sequence encodes CASKLDGLYGYTF.

V gene TRBV15 combines with J gene TRBJ2-6, with a possible D match to TRBD2 (5 bases). Germline V CDR1 and CDR2: LNHNV, YYDKDF (reference sequence). Trimming shortened V by 7 bases and J by 4 bases, and 8 bases separated the two germline ends. The CDR3 has 13 amino acids. For the CDR3, the DNA is TGTGCCACCACGGGGTTAGGGGCCAACGTCCTGACTTTC. It specifies CATTGLGANVLTF.

This clone was detected a few times. The chain uses TRBV2 and TRBJ1-4; D call uncertain. Trimming stripped 1 base from V and 14 bases from J, with 14 bases between. This CDR3 region has 13 residues. From germline, CDR1 is SNHLY and CDR2 FYNNEI. CDR3 nucleotides: TGTGCCAGCAGTGAAGAGCCCTACCAAGATCTGTTTTTT. As protein: CASSEEPYQDLFF.